This TCR beta chain is drawn from a study of blood T cell repertoires in COVID-19. Study summary: COVID-19 samples, acute and convalescent, were from the United States, Italy and Spain. Nucleic acid was either cDNA or gDNA, and it came from T cells, B-cell-depleted T cells, or PBMCs.

Trimming pared 3 bases from V and 2 bases from J, leaving 15 bases between. Germline V CDR1 and CDR2: SGHNT, YYREEE (reference sequence). The CDR3 covers 15 residues. Original analysis: The authors estimated nucleated cell counts from reference gene primer amplification. The table came from immunoSEQ multiplex PCR; TCRdb's copy has only in-frame clones and leaves some out. D and trimming come from the DNA, and the V and J calls and clone size come from that table. This sample carries some 110,000 clones, 75% to 90% of them seen once, and the ten largest clones take 20% to 30%. Sequencing was carried out using peripheral blood. The receptor comes from a man in his 60s with acute or convalescent COVID-19. The V and J genes are TRBV5-4 and TRBJ2-7, with D hard to call. Here the CDR3 DNA reads TGTGCCAGCAGCTCTAGTGCATCGGCTCCCTACGAGCAGTACTTC. Its protein product is CASSSSASAPYEQYF.